The clone carrying this T cell receptor beta chain turned up a few times. Its specificity is not known. The sample is drawn from a study of beta chain features in type 1 diabetes. Across the study: The number of sorted cells examined across all samples was some 99 million. Study results and caveats: For Type 1 diabetes patients, all four CD4+ subsets carried TCRB CDR3s that were moderately but significantly shorter.

The investigators reverse transcribed all of the isolated RNA, so they sequenced expressed TCRB transcripts. Generated by immunoSEQ multiplex PCR, the TCRdb table keeps only in-frame clones and is missing some. The sample lists 200,000 to 300,000 clones; approximately 15% were seen once. This CDR3 region has 13 residues. From germline, CDR1 is SQVTM and CDR2 ANQGSEA. V was cut by 1 base and J by 3 bases, with 9 bases left in between. This sequence was found in a man aged 30 to 45 with type 1 diabetes. The chain joins TRBV29-1 to TRBJ1-1; D unresolved. Sequencing was done on a sample of naive CD4+ T cells from blood. The CDR3 sequence: CSVEGLADTEAFF. Written as DNA, the CDR3 is TGCAGCGTTGAAGGGCTAGCGGACACTGAAGCTTTCTTT.